These 27 T cell receptor beta chains originate from one sample sequenced in a study of early T cells in non-severe SARS-CoV-2 infection. TCRdb reanalysed the 5' RACE reads using MiXCR and keeps one entry per CDR3 protein. This sample has tens of thousands of distinct CDR3 sequences; 6.6% occur once, and the top ten carry around 2.9%. The specimen sequenced was whole blood. The receptor source for this set is an adult who was a healthcare worker with PCR-confirmed SARS-CoV-2 infection or an uninfected control (not recorded which).

The chain uses TRBV28 and TRBJ2-4, with TRBD1 identical over 10 bases. Germline lookup yields CDR1 MDHEN and CDR2 SYDVKM. V shed 6 bases, J shed 7 bases, and the junction held 6 bases outside the gene matches. There are 14 residues in the CDR3. As DNA, the CDR3 is TGTGCCAGCAGCCCTGACAGGGGGCTGAACATTCAGTACTTC. It yields the protein CASSPDRGLNIQYF.

This clonotype showed up many times. The chain uses TRBV15 and TRBJ2-3; D may be TRBD2 (5 bases). With 1 base removed from V and 2 bases from J, the gap between germline ends came to 10 bases. This CDR3 spans 15 amino acids. CDR1 and CDR2 from the germline V gene are LNHNV and YYDKDF (reference sequence). The CDR3 spells CATSRGLKTTDTQYF. The CDR3 region has the DNA TGTGCCACCAGCAGAGGACTAAAGACCACAGATACGCAGTATTTT.

This clonotype was found many times. Here the CDR3 DNA reads TGTGCCAGCAGCCCGCTGTCCCGTTCGCAGGAGCAGTACTTC. Amino acids: CASSPLSRSQEQYF. This chain joins TRBV9 and TRBJ2-7; D remains ambiguous. The CDR3 runs 14 residues. Trimming left V 4 bases short and J 7 bases short, with 18 bases between. Germline CDR1 SGDLS, CDR2 YYNGEE.

In this sample, this clonotype turned up many times. The V and J genes are TRBV27 and TRBJ2-7, with a possible D match to TRBD2 (5 bases). The CDR3 contains 13 residues. Per the germline V gene, CDR1 is MNHEY and CDR2 is SMNVEV (reference sequence). Deletions cut 10 bases from V and 4 bases from J, with 17 bases between. The CDR3 protein is CATALHGVYEQYF. In DNA form, the CDR3 reads TGTGCCACCGCCCTACACGGGGTATACGAGCAGTACTTC.

At least ten counts were recorded for this clonotype. J is TRBJ1-2 and V is TRBV5-5, with 8 positions matching TRBD1. With V trimmed by 3 bases and J by 3 bases, 1 base remained unmatched. CDR1 and CDR2 from the germline V gene are SGHKS and YYEKEE (reference sequence). The CDR3 has 13 amino acids. The CDR3 region is CASSWGQDYGYTF. The DNA of the CDR3 is TGTGCCAGCAGCTGGGGACAGGACTATGGCTACACCTTC.

This clonotype was found many times. J is TRBJ2-1 and V is TRBV30, with D perhaps assigned TRBD1 or TRBD2 (5 bases each). The CDR3 spans 15 residues. The V gene lost 5 bases and the J gene lost 0 bases, with 14 bases spanning the gap. Germline CDR1 and CDR2: GTSNPN and SVGIG (reference sequence). DNA for the CDR3: TGTGCCTGGGGGGCTCCGGAGGCCTCCTACAATGAGCAGTTCTTC. Amino acids: CAWGAPEASYNEQFF.

This clonotype was seen ten or more times. V usage is TRBV18 and J usage is TRBJ1-6; TRBD1 agrees at 8 bases. V lost 4 bases and J lost 10; bases outside the gene matches: 6. CDR1 and CDR2 from the germline V gene are KGHSH and LQKENI. The CDR3 is 14 amino acids. Here the CDR3 DNA reads TGTGCCAGCTCACTACAGGGGGTTGAGTCACCCCTCCACTTT. Its protein product is CASSLQGVESPLHF.

This clonotype came up many times. V is TRBV20-1 and J is TRBJ1-2, with 9 positions matching TRBD1. CDR1 and CDR2 from the germline V gene are DFQATT and SNEGSKA (reference sequence). After removal of 5 bases from V and 1 base from J, the junction contained 5 bases not matched to a gene. The length of the CDR3 is 14 residues. In DNA form, the CDR3 reads TGCAGTGCTGCTGGGACAGGGTTTAACTATGGCTACACCTTC. Its translation: CSAAGTGFNYGYTF.

This clonotype appeared many times. The rearrangement uses TRBV6-1 and TRBJ1-4; 8 bases fit TRBD1. J lost 5 bases, V lost 6 bases, and 8 bases had no gene match. Germline V gene data show CDR1 as MNHNS and CDR2 as SASEGT. The CDR3 extends over 15 amino acids. The CDR3: CASRAGGQGNEKLFF. The DNA of the CDR3 is TGTGCCAGCAGAGCGGGTGGACAGGGAAATGAAAAACTGTTTTTT.

This clonotype was found many times. The rearrangement uses TRBV18 and TRBJ1-2, with 9 positions matching TRBD1. CDR3 length: 14 residues. J was trimmed by 6 bases and V by 2 bases; bases with no gene match: 4. Germline assignment: CDR1 KGHSH and CDR2 LQKENI. CDR3 in amino acids: CASSPTWTGDGYTF. CDR3 nucleotides: TGTGCCAGCTCACCAACTTGGACAGGGGATGGCTACACCTTC.

This clonotype has a handful of counts. The rearrangement uses TRBV11-2 and TRBJ2-1, with 7 bases matching TRBD2. Germline V gives CDR1 SGHAT, CDR2 FQNNGV. The V segment lost 3 bases and the J segment 5 bases; nucleotides outside the gene matches: 10. The CDR3 is 16 amino acids. CDR3 amino acids: CASSLLASGNNNEQFF. CDR3 nucleotides: TGTGCCAGCAGCTTGCTTGCTAGCGGAAACAACAATGAGCAGTTCTTC.

In this sample, this clonotype turned up many times. This rearrangement joins TRBV20-1 to TRBJ2-7; TRBD2 aligns across 7 bases. This CDR3 is 13 amino acids long. In germline, CDR1 is DFQATT, CDR2 SNEGSKA (reference sequence). V shed 2 bases, J shed 5 bases, and the junction held 6 bases outside the gene matches. The CDR3 DNA reads as TGCAGTGCTAGAAGGGACTACGGTGACGAGCAGTACTTC. Translated: CSARRDYGDEQYF.

The V gene is TRBV19, the J gene TRBJ2-2, with a possible D match to TRBD2 (6 bases). Trimming removed 1 base from V and 6 bases from J, with 9 bases in between. CDR3 length: 14 residues. Germline-derived CDR1 and CDR2 are LNHDA and SQIVND (reference sequence). In DNA form, the CDR3 reads TGTGCCAGTAGTATAGGAGGAGGGTCCGGGGAGCTGTTTTTT. Translated: CASSIGGGSGELFF.

This clonotype was seen ten or more times. The gene calls are TRBV7-9 and TRBJ2-2, with 8 bases that match TRBD2. Germline CDR1 reads SEHNR; CDR2 reads FQNEAQ (reference sequence). The CDR3 sequence is 15 residues long. V lost 5 bases and J lost 4; bases outside the gene matches: 6. The CDR3 DNA reads as TGTGCCAGCAGCCCCGGACTAGCTGGCACCGGGGAGCTGTTTTTT. Amino acid sequence: CASSPGLAGTGELFF.

This clonotype was seen repeatedly, ten times or more. In nucleotides, the CDR3 is TGTGCCAGCAGTGAAGGGGGAGGTTACCAAGAGACCCAGTACTTC. This sequence encodes CASSEGGGYQETQYF. The chain is built from TRBV7-9 and TRBJ2-5, with D tentatively TRBD1 or TRBD2 (6 bases each). The germline V gene has CDR1 SEHNR and CDR2 FQNEAQ (reference sequence). The germline V and J ends were trimmed by 6 bases and 0 bases, with 14 bases remaining between them. The CDR3 length is 15 residues.

In its sample, this clonotype was seen many times. V usage is TRBV20-1 and J usage is TRBJ1-1; D is possibly TRBD1 (5 bases). Looked up from germline, CDR1 is DFQATT and CDR2 is SNEGSKA (reference sequence). The CDR3 runs 13 residues. V lost 6 bases and J 3 bases, leaving 14 bases between the germline ends. The CDR3 loop is CSALNRGYTEAFF. The CDR3 DNA follows: TGCAGTGCCCTGAATCGGGGGTACACTGAAGCTTTCTTT.

In its sample, this clonotype was seen a few times. This sequence joins TRBV6-4 and TRBJ2-1; 10 nucleotides agree with TRBD2. Germline CDR1 and CDR2: MRHNA and SNTAGT. The CDR3 contains 14 residues. Trimming removed 10 bases from V and 6 bases from J; junction bases left unmatched: 9. The CDR3 sequence: CATASGRVPNEQFF. The CDR3 region has the DNA TGTGCCACGGCAAGCGGGAGGGTCCCCAATGAGCAGTTCTTC.

In its sample, this clonotype was seen many times. CDR3 region: CAWSVGPRHYGYTF. CDR3 bases: TGTGCCTGGAGTGTGGGTCCAAGACACTATGGCTACACCTTC. V is TRBV30 and J is TRBJ1-2; D not certain. The CDR3 is made up of 14 amino acids. Trimming pared 0 bases from V and 3 bases from J, leaving 11 bases between. The germline gives CDR1 GTSNPN, CDR2 SVGIG (reference sequence).

This clonotype was counted a few times. V usage is TRBV6-5 and J usage is TRBJ2-7; no definite D call. The CDR3 runs to 15 residues. CDR1 is MNHEY and CDR2 is SVGAGI in the germline V gene. Trimming cost V 5 bases and J 0 bases, with 14 bases left between them. The CDR3, as DNA: TGTGCCAGCAGTCACGGACCCCGAAGCTCCTACGAGCAGTACTTC. This gives the protein CASSHGPRSSYEQYF.

This clonotype was detected only a few times. V and J are TRBV5-1 and TRBJ2-7; no clear D. V lost 4 bases, J lost 5 bases, and 19 bases lay in between. CDR3 length equals 15 residues. CDR1 SGHRS and CDR2 YFSETQ come from the germline V gene. The CDR3: CASSPLEPRLDEQYF. The CDR3 DNA sequence: TGCGCCAGCAGCCCCCTTGAGCCCCGGCTGGACGAGCAGTACTTC.

This clonotype was seen a handful of times. The chain uses TRBV7-9 and TRBJ2-7, with D possibly matching TRBD1 (5 bases). This CDR3 is built from 14 residues. The V end was cut by 3 bases, the J end by 0 bases, with 9 bases between. Germline-derived CDR1 and CDR2 are SEHNR and FQNEAQ (reference sequence). The CDR3 loop reads CASSLTESSYEQYF. The DNA of the CDR3 is TGTGCCAGCAGCTTGACAGAGAGCTCCTACGAGCAGTACTTC. The variable domain in full, completed from reference TRBV7-9 and TRBJ2-7, reads DTGVSQNPRHKITKRGQNVTFRCDPISEHNRLYWYRQTLGQGPEFLTYFQNEAQLEKSRLLSDRFSAERPKGSFSTLEIQRTEQGDSAMYLCASSLTESSYEQYFGPGTRLTVT.

This clonotype was detected many times. V and J are TRBV19 and TRBJ1-2, with D possibly being TRBD1 (5 bases). Trimming stripped 6 bases from V and 7 bases from J, with 15 bases between. From germline, CDR1 is LNHDA and CDR2 SQIVND (reference sequence). The CDR3 is 13 residues long. In DNA form, the CDR3 reads TGTGCCAGTAGCCCAACGGGGGTTAGTGGCTACACCTTC. Its translation is CASSPTGVSGYTF.

Ten or more counts support this clonotype. This rearrangement joins TRBV28 to TRBJ2-6; perhaps D is TRBD1 or TRBD2 (6 bases each). Germline V gives CDR1 MDHEN, CDR2 SYDVKM. The CDR3 is 15 amino acids. V dropped 4 bases and J dropped 3 bases, with 10 bases sitting between them. The DNA of the CDR3 is TGTGCCAGCAGTTCACAGGGAGGTGGGGCCAACGTCCTGACTTTC. Translating gives CASSSQGGGANVLTF.

This clonotype was picked up many times. The rearrangement joins TRBV18 to TRBJ1-1; D remains ambiguous. V lost 6 bases and J 3 bases, leaving 11 bases between the germline ends. Germline CDR1 is KGHSH and CDR2 is LQKENI. There are 13 residues in the CDR3. CDR3: CASSDGADTEAFF. The CDR3 DNA is TGTGCCAGCTCGGACGGAGCCGACACTGAAGCTTTCTTT. Filled out from reference TRBV18 and TRBJ1-1, the complete variable domain reads NAGVMQNPRHLVRRRGQEARLRCSPMKGHSHVYWYRQLPEEGLKFMVYLQKENIIDESGMPKERFSAEFPKEGPSILRIQQVVRGDSAAYFCASSDGADTEAFFGQGTRLTVV.

Many counts were recorded for this clonotype. The chain couples TRBV10-3 to TRBJ1-1; 11 bases match TRBD1. The trim removed 4 bases at V and 0 bases at J, leaving 4 bases unmatched. The length of the CDR3 is 16 residues. Germline loops: CDR1 ENHRY, CDR2 SYGVKD. This chain's CDR3 is CAISGRTGGVNTEAFF. In nucleotides, the CDR3 is TGTGCCATCAGTGGACGGACAGGGGGCGTGAACACTGAAGCTTTCTTT.

To note about this clonotype: A much larger clone lies a single base off, so this may be a read error. The gene calls are TRBV24-1 and TRBJ2-3; TRBD2 agrees at 9 bases. CDR3 length: 15 amino acids. Germline CDR1 and CDR2: KGHDR and SFDVKD. CDR3 bases: TGTGCCATTAGTAGCGGGAGTGGTCCCACAGATACGCAGAATTTT. This gives the protein CAISSGSGPTDTQNF.

There are many counts of this clonotype. J is TRBJ1-2 and V is TRBV10-2, with D unclear. The CDR3 totals 12 residues. V was clipped by 4 bases and J by 7 bases, with 10 bases between them. From germline, CDR1 is WSHSY and CDR2 SAAADI. CDR3 sequence reads: CASSANIGGYTF. In nucleotides, the CDR3 is TGCGCCAGCAGTGCGAACATCGGTGGCTACACCTTC.